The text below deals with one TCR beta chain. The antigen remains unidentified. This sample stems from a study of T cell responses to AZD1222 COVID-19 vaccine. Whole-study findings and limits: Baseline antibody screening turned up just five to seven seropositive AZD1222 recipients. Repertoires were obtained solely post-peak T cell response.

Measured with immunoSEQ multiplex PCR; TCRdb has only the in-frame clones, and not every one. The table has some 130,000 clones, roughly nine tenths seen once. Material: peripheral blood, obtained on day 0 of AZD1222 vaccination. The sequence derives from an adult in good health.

The CDR3 spells CASSFLGGVDLMNTEAFF. The CDR3 DNA follows: TGTGCCAGCAGCTTCCTGGGGGGAGTGGATTTAATGAACACTGAAGCTTTCTTT. The gene calls are TRBV5-6 and TRBJ1-1, with D possibly being TRBD1 (5 bases). V was clipped by 2 bases and J by 0 bases, with 20 bases between them. Germline V CDR1 and CDR2: SGHDT, YYEEEE. This CDR3 contains 18 residues. Together with reference TRBV5-6 and TRBJ1-1, the CDR3 gives the full variable domain: DAGVTQSPTHLIKTRGQQVTLRCSPKSGHDTVSWYQQALGQGPQFIFQYYEEEERQRGNFPDRFSGHQFPNYSSELNVNALLLGDSALYLCASSFLGGVDLMNTEAFFGQGTRLTVV.